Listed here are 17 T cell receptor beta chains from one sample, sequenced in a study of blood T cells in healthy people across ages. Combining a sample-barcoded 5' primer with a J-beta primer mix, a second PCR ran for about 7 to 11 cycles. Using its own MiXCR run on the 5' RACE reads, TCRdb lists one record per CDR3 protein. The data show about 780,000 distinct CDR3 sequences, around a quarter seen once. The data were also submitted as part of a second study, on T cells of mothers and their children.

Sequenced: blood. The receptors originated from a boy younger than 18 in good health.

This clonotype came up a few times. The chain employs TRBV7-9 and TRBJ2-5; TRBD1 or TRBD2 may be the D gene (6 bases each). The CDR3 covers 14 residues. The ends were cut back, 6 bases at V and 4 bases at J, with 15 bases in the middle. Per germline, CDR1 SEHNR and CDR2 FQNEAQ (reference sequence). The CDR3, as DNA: TGTGCCAGCAGTCCGGGGGCCTTCGGAGAGACCCAGTACTTC. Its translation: CASSPGAFGETQYF.

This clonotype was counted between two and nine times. The CDR3 is CASSSRMTETQYF. The CDR3 region has the DNA TGTGCCAGCAGCTCTAGGATGACGGAGACCCAGTACTTC. The chain links TRBV7-9 to TRBJ2-5; D not resolved. V was trimmed by 4 bases and J by 5 bases, leaving 11 bases between them. Germline V gene data show CDR1 as SEHNR and CDR2 as FQNEAQ (reference sequence). This CDR3 comprises 13 residues.

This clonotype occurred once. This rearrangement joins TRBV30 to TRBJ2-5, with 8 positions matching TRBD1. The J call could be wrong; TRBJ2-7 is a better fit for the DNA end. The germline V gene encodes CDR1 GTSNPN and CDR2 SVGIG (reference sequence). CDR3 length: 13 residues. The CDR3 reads CAWSKTGDYEQYF. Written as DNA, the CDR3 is TGTGCCTGGAGCAAGACAGGGGATTACGAGCAGTACTTC.

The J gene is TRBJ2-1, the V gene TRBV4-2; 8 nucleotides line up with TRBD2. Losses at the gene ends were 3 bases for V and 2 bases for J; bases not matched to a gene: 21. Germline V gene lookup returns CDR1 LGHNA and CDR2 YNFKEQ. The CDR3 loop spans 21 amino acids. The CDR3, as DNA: TGTGCCAGCAGCCAGGTCCCCTTCCGGGGGGGCCTCGAAGTCCCCTACAATGAGCAGTTCTTC. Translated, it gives CASSQVPFRGGLEVPYNEQFF.

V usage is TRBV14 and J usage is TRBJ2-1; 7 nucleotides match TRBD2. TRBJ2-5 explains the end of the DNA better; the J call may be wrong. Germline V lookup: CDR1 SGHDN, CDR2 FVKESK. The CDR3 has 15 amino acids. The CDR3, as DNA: TGTGCCAGCAGCCAAGGGCTAGCGGACCCAGAGACCCAGTACTTC. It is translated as CASSQGLADPETQYF.

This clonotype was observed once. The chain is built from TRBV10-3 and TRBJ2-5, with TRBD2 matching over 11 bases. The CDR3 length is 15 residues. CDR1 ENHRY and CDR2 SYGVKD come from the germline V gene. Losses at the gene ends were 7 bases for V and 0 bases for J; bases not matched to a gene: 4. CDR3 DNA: TGTGCCATCAAAAAGGGACTAGCGGACCAAGAGACCCAGTACTTC. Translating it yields CAIKKGLADQETQYF.

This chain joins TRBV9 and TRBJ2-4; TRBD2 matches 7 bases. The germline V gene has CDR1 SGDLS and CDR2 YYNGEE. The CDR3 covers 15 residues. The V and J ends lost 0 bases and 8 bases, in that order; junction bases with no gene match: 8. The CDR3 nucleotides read TGTGCCAGCAGCGTAGTTGGCGGCCGGGGGGACATTCAGTACTTC. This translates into CASSVVGGRGDIQYF.

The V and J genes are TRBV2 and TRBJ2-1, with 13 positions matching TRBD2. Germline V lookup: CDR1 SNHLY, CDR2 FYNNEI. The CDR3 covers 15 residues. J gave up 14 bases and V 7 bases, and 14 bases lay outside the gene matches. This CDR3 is CASNRRTSGGSHKFF. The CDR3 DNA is TGTGCCAGCAACCGACGGACTAGCGGGGGCTCTCATAAGTTCTTC.

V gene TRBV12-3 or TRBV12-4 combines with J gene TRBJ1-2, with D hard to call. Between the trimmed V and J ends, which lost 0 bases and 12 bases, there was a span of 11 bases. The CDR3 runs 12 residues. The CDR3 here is CASSLAPTVNTF. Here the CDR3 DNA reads TGTGCCAGCAGTTTAGCGCCTACAGTAAACACCTTC.

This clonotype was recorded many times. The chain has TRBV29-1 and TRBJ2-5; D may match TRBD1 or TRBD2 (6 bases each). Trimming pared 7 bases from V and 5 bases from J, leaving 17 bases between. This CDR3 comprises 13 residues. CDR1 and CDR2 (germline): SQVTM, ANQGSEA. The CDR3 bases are TGCAGCGCCGGCCGGGGGCTGGGGGAGACCCAGTACTTC. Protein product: CSAGRGLGETQYF.

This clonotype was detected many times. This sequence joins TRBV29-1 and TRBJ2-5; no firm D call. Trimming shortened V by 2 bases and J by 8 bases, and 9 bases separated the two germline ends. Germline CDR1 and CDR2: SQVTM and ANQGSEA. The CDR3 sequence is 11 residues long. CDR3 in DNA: TGCAGCGTTGAAAGGGCAGTAACCCAGTACTTC. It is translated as CSVERAVTQYF.

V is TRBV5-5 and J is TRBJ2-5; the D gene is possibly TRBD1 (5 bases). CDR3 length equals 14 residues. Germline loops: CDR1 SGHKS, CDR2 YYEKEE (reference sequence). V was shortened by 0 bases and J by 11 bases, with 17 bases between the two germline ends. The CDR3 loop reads CASSLGLLGLEQYF. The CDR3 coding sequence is TGTGCCAGCAGCTTGGGCCTACTGGGGCTGGAGCAGTACTTC.

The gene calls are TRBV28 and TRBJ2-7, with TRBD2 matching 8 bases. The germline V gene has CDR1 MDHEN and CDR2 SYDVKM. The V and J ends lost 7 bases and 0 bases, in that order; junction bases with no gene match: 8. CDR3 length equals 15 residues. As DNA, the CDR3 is TGTGCCAGCATCCCCTCGGCGGGGGGCTCCTACGAGCAGTACTTC. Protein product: CASIPSAGGSYEQYF.

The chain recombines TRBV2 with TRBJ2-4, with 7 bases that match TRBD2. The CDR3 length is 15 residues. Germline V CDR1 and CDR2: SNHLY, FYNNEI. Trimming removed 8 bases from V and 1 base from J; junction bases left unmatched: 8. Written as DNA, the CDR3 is TGTGCCAGCTCGGGGGGAAGGGTGGCCAAAAACATTCAGTACTTC. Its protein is CASSGGRVAKNIQYF.

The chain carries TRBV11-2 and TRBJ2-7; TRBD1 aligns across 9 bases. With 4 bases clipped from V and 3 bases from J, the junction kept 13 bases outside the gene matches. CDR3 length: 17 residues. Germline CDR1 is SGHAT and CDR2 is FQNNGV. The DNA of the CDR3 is TGTGCCAGCAGCTCCTACAGGGGGCGGAGGGCCGGCTACGAGCAGTACTTC. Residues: CASSSYRGRRAGYEQYF. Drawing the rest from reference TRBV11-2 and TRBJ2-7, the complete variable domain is EAGVAQSPRYKIIEKRQSVAFWCNPISGHATLYWYQQILGQGPKLLIQFQNNGVVDDSQLPKDRFSAERLKGVDSTLKIQPAKLEDSAVYLCASSSYRGRRAGYEQYFGPGTRLTVT.

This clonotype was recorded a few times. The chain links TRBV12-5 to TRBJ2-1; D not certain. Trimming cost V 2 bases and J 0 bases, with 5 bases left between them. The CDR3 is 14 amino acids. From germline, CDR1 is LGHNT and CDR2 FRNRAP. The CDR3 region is CASGLWDSYNEQFF. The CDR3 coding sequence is TGTGCTAGTGGTTTGTGGGACTCCTACAATGAGCAGTTCTTC.

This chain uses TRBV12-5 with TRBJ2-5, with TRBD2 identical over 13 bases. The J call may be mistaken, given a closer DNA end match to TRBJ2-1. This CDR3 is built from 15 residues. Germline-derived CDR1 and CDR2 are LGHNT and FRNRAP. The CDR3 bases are TGTGCTAGTGGTTTGGGGACTAGCGGGGGAGATGAGCAGTTCTTC. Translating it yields CASGLGTSGGDEQFF.